This passage covers 14 T cell receptor beta chains from one sample sequenced in a study of T-cell memory formation after mild COVID-19. TCRdb itself ran the 5' RACE reads through MiXCR, one entry per CDR3 protein. The data show roughly 310,000 distinct CDR3 sequences, approximately 15% seen once. Source material: PBMCs or a T cell subset sorted from them (not recorded which). Every receptor here comes from a man aged 18-30 years who had mild COVID-19 (a few samples of this study predate the infection). Cell type and time point are not known.

This clonotype was seen a handful of times. The chain has TRBV10-2 and TRBJ1-3; D uncertain. Germline V CDR1 and CDR2: WSHSY, SAAADI. V was shortened by 8 bases and J by 0 bases, with 11 bases between the two germline ends. The CDR3 runs 14 residues. Written as DNA, the CDR3 is TGCGCCAGCCAAGCGGTTTCCTCTGGAAACACCATATATTTT. It translates to CASQAVSSGNTIYF.

Only a few counts were recorded for this clonotype. V is TRBV11-2 and J is TRBJ2-1; D is ambiguous. The V end was cut by 6 bases, the J end by 0 bases, with 12 bases between. This CDR3 has 15 amino acids. The germline V gene has CDR1 SGHAT and CDR2 FQNNGV. This chain's CDR3 is CASREAKSSYNEQFF. In DNA form, the CDR3 reads TGTGCCAGCAGGGAAGCGAAGAGCTCCTACAATGAGCAGTTCTTC.

This clonotype was picked up a small number of times. This sequence joins TRBV25-1 and TRBJ2-5, with 7 bases matching TRBD1. V lost 4 bases and J lost 1; bases outside the gene matches: 3. The CDR3 spans 14 residues. CDR1 is MGHDK and CDR2 is SYGVNS in the germline V gene. The CDR3 region is CASSGTGRQETQYF. In DNA, the CDR3 is TGTGCCAGCAGTGGGACAGGCCGCCAAGAGACCCAGTACTTC.

V usage is TRBV7-8 and J usage is TRBJ2-3, with D possibly TRBD2 on 5 matching bases. CDR1 and CDR2 from the germline V gene are SGHVS and FQNEAQ. This CDR3 contains 15 residues. The germline V and J ends were trimmed by 6 bases and 0 bases, with 13 bases remaining between them. The CDR3 loop reads CASRKLPGSTDTQYF. CDR3 DNA sequence: TGTGCCAGCAGAAAACTCCCGGGGAGCACAGATACGCAGTATTTT.

The rearrangement joins TRBV5-1 to TRBJ1-1, with TRBD1 as a possible D gene (5 bases). Trimming took off 4 bases at V and 0 bases at J, with 16 bases between the two ends. The CDR3 runs to 16 residues. Germline V gene data show CDR1 as SGHRS and CDR2 as YFSETQ. In nucleotides, the CDR3 is TGCGCCAGCAGCGCTATGACAGACTCCATGAACACTGAAGCTTTCTTT. This encodes CASSAMTDSMNTEAFF.

This clonotype has more than one count but fewer than ten. The chain links TRBV6-1 to TRBJ1-2, with unresolved D. The V gene's germline CDR1 is MNHNS and CDR2 SASEGT. There are 17 residues in the CDR3. V was clipped by 0 bases and J by 2 bases, with 16 bases between them. CDR3 amino acids: CASSEATTRHINYGYTF. The CDR3 nucleotides are TGTGCCAGCAGTGAAGCGACAACTCGCCACATAAACTATGGCTACACCTTC.

The J gene is TRBJ1-2, the V gene TRBV2; no firm D call. The CDR3 is 10 amino acids. V shed 10 bases and J shed 4 bases, with 7 bases lying between them. The germline gives CDR1 SNHLY, CDR2 FYNNEI. The CDR3 here is CAMTSYGYTF. The CDR3 nucleotides read TGTGCCATGACAAGCTATGGCTACACCTTC.

This clonotype was detected only a few times. The chain combines TRBV5-1 with TRBJ1-3; no reliable D call. This CDR3 contains 15 residues. The germline gives CDR1 SGHRS, CDR2 YFSETQ. V lost 0 bases and J lost 3, with 10 bases in between. This CDR3 is CASSLAAKVGNTIYF. The CDR3 nucleotides read TGCGCCAGCAGCTTGGCCGCGAAGGTTGGAAACACCATATATTTT.

This chain uses TRBV7-8 with TRBJ1-3; D gene unclear. CDR1 is SGHVS, CDR2 FQNEAQ, per germline. The CDR3 loop spans 14 amino acids. The V end was cut by 6 bases, the J end by 1 base, with 10 bases between. CDR3: CASSGAESGNTIYF. In DNA, the CDR3 is TGTGCCAGCAGTGGTGCTGAGTCTGGAAACACCATATATTTT.

The chain employs TRBV19 and TRBJ2-7; 8 positions match TRBD1. Germline CDR1 and CDR2: LNHDA and SQIVND (reference sequence). The length of the CDR3 is 15 residues. V shed 5 bases and J 2 bases; nucleotides not matched to a gene: 8. CDR3 protein: CASSPRQGSAYEQYF. CDR3 nucleotide sequence: TGTGCCAGTAGTCCCCGACAGGGGTCTGCCTACGAGCAGTACTTC.

The rearrangement links TRBV20-1 to TRBJ2-1, with a tentative D call TRBD1 (5 bases). The CDR3 runs to 14 residues. V lost 1 base to trimming and J lost 4 bases, with 11 bases between them. Germline assignment: CDR1 DFQATT and CDR2 SNEGSKA (reference sequence). CDR3 in amino acids: CSARVQETYNEQFF. The CDR3, as DNA: TGCAGTGCTAGAGTACAGGAAACGTACAATGAGCAGTTCTTC.

This clonotype turned up a few times. The V gene is TRBV12-3 or TRBV12-4, the J gene TRBJ1-2, with D uncertain. This CDR3 is built from 11 residues. Trimming pared 3 bases from V and 8 bases from J, leaving 7 bases between. Here the CDR3 reads CASSFARGYTF. CDR3 DNA sequence: TGTGCCAGCAGTTTCGCCCGGGGCTACACCTTC.

This clonotype appeared a few times. The chain has TRBV28 and TRBJ1-5, with D tentatively TRBD1 (5 bases). This CDR3 region has 15 residues. V lost 3 bases to trimming and J lost 5 bases, with 14 bases between them. Germline values: CDR1 MDHEN, CDR2 SYDVKM. The CDR3, as DNA: TGTGCCAGCAGTTTTGGGGGTTCGGTAGATCAGCCCCAGCATTTT. Translated, it gives CASSFGGSVDQPQHF.

This chain joins TRBV7-9 and TRBJ2-3; 7 nucleotides agree with TRBD2. CDR3 length: 16 amino acids. Per the germline V gene, CDR1 is SEHNR and CDR2 is FQNEAQ (reference sequence). V shed 4 bases and J 6 bases; nucleotides not matched to a gene: 13. The CDR3 nucleotides are TGTGCCAGCAGCTCCCCAGGGCGGGGGATCCGCGATACGCAGTATTTT. Translating it yields CASSSPGRGIRDTQYF.